This T cell receptor beta chain emerged from a study of Tregs in tolerant kidney transplant recipients. Before regulatory T cell sorting, thawed PBMCs rested overnight at 37°C in around 200 IU/ml IL-2. This CDR3 has 15 residues. The germline V gene has CDR1 SGHTA and CDR2 FQGTGA. The ends lost 5 bases at V and 9 bases at J; junction bases unmatched: 12. This clone was counted a single time. At the DNA level, this CDR3 is encoded by other sequences in the same sample as well. Repertoires were generated with immunoSEQ multiplex PCR, while TCRdb's copy carries only in-frame clones and drops some. This sample has tens of thousands of clones, with under 95% found just once.

The material sequenced was Tregs from blood, taken before the transplant. The chain is built from TRBV7-3 and TRBJ2-1; 8 bases are a match to TRBD2. This receptor was taken from a human donor who received a combined kidney and bone marrow transplant. CDR3 sequence (DNA): TGTGCCAGCAGCCTAGTCCCAGCGGGAGTAGGTGAGCAGTTCTTC. Amino acid sequence: CASSLVPAGVGEQFF.